This is a list of T cell receptor beta chains from one sample in a study of OX40 agonist ivuxolimab in advanced cancers. Some clones are missing from TCRdb's copy, which holds only in-frame ones; the method was immunoSEQ multiplex PCR. The table lists 98,000 or so clones, approximately 90% of them singletons. The sample was CD4+ or CD8+ T cells sorted from blood, taken in a trial of the OX40 agonist ivuxolimab. The receptors were sampled from an adult with an advanced solid tumor such as melanoma, head and neck, liver or kidney cancer. Both conserved end residues are part of each CDR3. The D gene is left open where the match is weak. Where a row states a size, it is once, few, many or the class of an expanded clone; other rows omit it.

TRBD2 | TRBJ2-1 | TRBV7-8 | - | CASSLGASGFYNEQFF | TGTGCCAGCAGCTTAGGGGCTAGCGGGTTCTACAATGAGCAGTTCTTC
TRBD2 | TRBJ2-2 | TRBV6-1 | - | CASSEMASGTGELFF | TGTGCCAGCAGTGAAATGGCTAGCGGGACCGGGGAGCTGTTTTTT
TRBD1 | TRBJ2-1 | TRBV6-1 | - | CASSWDRGEQFF | TGTGCCAGCAGTTGGGACAGGGGTGAGCAGTTCTTC
- | TRBJ2-4 | TRBV19 | - | CASSMQGGRQNIQYF | TGTGCCAGTAGTATGCAAGGGGGGAGGCAAAACATTCAGTACTTC
- | TRBJ1-2 | TRBV28 | - | CASLNSGGLNYGYTF | TGCGCGAGTTTAAATAGTGGTGGATTGAACTATGGCTACACCTTC
- | TRBJ1-5 | TRBV4-2 | few | CASSLGGQLNNQPQHF | TGTGCCAGCAGCCTGGGAGGCCAGCTAAACAATCAGCCCCAGCATTTT
- | TRBJ2-1 | TRBV29-1 | - | CSVARSRNNEQFF | TGCAGCGTCGCCCGATCAAGAAACAATGAGCAGTTCTTC
TRBD1 | TRBJ2-3 | TRBV5-1 | - | CASSLVGQGSDTQYF | TGCGCCAGCAGCTTAGTCGGACAGGGCTCAGATACGCAGTATTTT
TRBD2 | TRBJ2-1 | TRBV7-2 | once | CASSSGLAENEQFF | TGTGCCAGCAGCTCGGGACTAGCTGAAAATGAGCAGTTCTTC
- | TRBJ1-2 | TRBV11-2 | - | CASSLEPRYGYTF | TGTGCCAGCAGCTTAGAACCGAGATATGGCTACACCTTC
- | TRBJ2-5 | TRBV5-6 | - | CASSFVRDSRETQYF | TGTGCCAGCAGCTTTGTCCGGGACTCGAGGGAGACCCAGTACTTC
TRBD1 | TRBJ2-3 | TRBV7-9 | - | CASSLDREDTQYF | TGTGCCAGCAGCCTCGACAGGGAAGATACGCAGTATTTT
- | TRBJ1-5 | TRBV28 | - | CATQPSGALNQPQHF | TGTGCCACCCAACCCTCCGGGGCCCTAAATCAGCCCCAGCATTTT
- | TRBJ2-1 | TRBV7-6 | - | CASSLVRGAYNEQFF | TGTGCCAGCAGCTTAGTACGCGGGGCCTACAATGAGCAGTTCTTC
- | TRBJ1-2 | TRBV6-1 | - | CASSEPNSAGSYGYTF | TGTGCCAGCAGTGAACCCAACTCCGCCGGAAGCTATGGCTACACCTTC
TRBD1 | TRBJ1-4 | TRBV28 | - | CASGTGTGATTNEKLFF | TGTGCCAGCGGGACCGGGACAGGGGCTACAACTAATGAAAAACTGTTTTTT
- | TRBJ1-1 | TRBV7-9 | - | CASSLGSGFRAGNTEAFF | TGTGCCAGCAGCTTAGGTTCGGGCTTCCGAGCGGGGAACACTGAAGCTTTCTTT
- | TRBJ2-2 | TRBV7-3 | - | CASSLRDTGELFF | TGTGCCAGCAGCTTAAGGGACACCGGGGAGCTGTTTTTT
- | TRBJ2-2 | TRBV7-2 | - | CASSLPNTGELFF | TGTGCCAGCAGCTTACCGAACACCGGGGAGCTGTTTTTT
TRBD1 | TRBJ1-4 | TRBV28 | - | CASSDRGRKLFF | TGTGCCAGCAGCGACAGGGGGCGAAAACTGTTTTTT
TRBD2 | TRBJ2-7 | TRBV19 | - | CASSIALLAGHSYEQYF | TGTGCCAGTAGTATAGCCCTACTAGCGGGTCACTCCTACGAGCAGTACTTC
TRBD2 | TRBJ2-7 | TRBV25-1 | - | CASSSSLAGYEQYF | TGTGCCAGCAGTTCCTCGCTAGCGGGCTACGAGCAGTACTTC
TRBD1 | TRBJ1-4 | TRBV28 | - | CASSTSTGGLEKLFF | TGTGCCAGCAGCACCTCCACAGGGGGCTTGGAAAAACTGTTTTTT
TRBD2 | TRBJ2-1 | TRBV19 | - | CASSIPGAGGLYNEQFF | TGTGCCAGTAGTATCCCCGGAGCGGGAGGCTTGTACAATGAGCAGTTCTTC
TRBD2 | TRBJ2-2 | TRBV9 | - | CASSVSGSPLGELFF | TGTGCCAGCAGCGTTAGCGGGAGTCCCCTGGGGGAGCTGTTTTTT
- | TRBJ1-1 | TRBV27 | - | CASSYREVTEAFF | TGTGCCAGCAGTTACAGGGAGGTCACTGAAGCTTTCTTT
- | TRBJ2-1 | TRBV6-5 | once | CASSYGWNEQFF | TGTGCCAGCAGTTACGGGTGGAATGAGCAGTTCTTC
TRBD2 | TRBJ2-4 | TRBV4-3 | - | CASSPGLAGGNHKNIQYF | TGCGCCAGCAGCCCAGGACTAGCGGGAGGGAATCACAAAAACATTCAGTACTTC
- | TRBJ1-2 | TRBV6-4 | - | CASSERAWGGGYTF | TGTGCCAGCAGTGAGCGTGCGTGGGGGGGCGGCTACACCTTC
- | TRBJ1-2 | TRBV7-2 | - | CASTLWQGQSGYTF | TGTGCCAGCACCCTATGGCAGGGTCAAAGTGGCTACACCTTC
- | TRBJ1-1 | TRBV29-1 | once | CSVPRGAGGNTEAFF | TGCAGCGTTCCCAGAGGGGCCGGGGGTAACACTGAAGCTTTCTTT
- | TRBJ2-7 | TRBV5-1 | - | CASSLSGRRLDEQYF | TGCGCCAGCAGCTTGAGTGGACGGCGCTTGGACGAGCAGTACTTC
TRBD2 | TRBJ2-2 | TRBV19 | - | CASSIVRREAGELFF | TGTGCCAGTAGTATAGTAAGGCGGGAGGCCGGGGAGCTGTTTTTT
- | TRBJ1-1 | TRBV30 | few | CAWSVRMNTEAFF | TGTGCCTGGAGTGTACGGATGAACACTGAAGCTTTCTTT
- | TRBJ1-4 | TRBV18 | - | CASSEGVVSEKLFF | TGTGCCAGCTCTGAGGGGGTCGTGAGTGAAAAACTGTTTTTT
TRBD1 | TRBJ1-2 | TRBV30 | - | CALGGTAYGYTF | TGTGCCTTGGGCGGGACAGCCTATGGCTACACCTTC
- | TRBJ2-5 | TRBV4-1 | once | CASSQEGARGETQYF | TGCGCCAGCAGCCAAGAGGGAGCAAGGGGAGAGACCCAGTACTTC
- | TRBJ1-5 | TRBV7-9 | few | CASSHSGKFNQPQHF | TGTGCCAGCAGCCATTCAGGGAAGTTTAATCAGCCCCAGCATTTT
TRBD2 | TRBJ2-5 | TRBV4-1 | few | CASSQAPLRGRRQETQYF | TGCGCCAGCAGCCAAGCTCCGCTCCGCGGGAGAAGGCAAGAGACCCAGTACTTC
- | TRBJ1-4 | TRBV5-1 | - | CASSSQGDEKLFF | TGCGCCAGCAGCTCACAGGGTGATGAAAAACTGTTTTTT
- | TRBJ1-2 | TRBV4-3 | - | CASSQGGLGYGYTF | TGCGCCAGCAGCCAAGGGGGGCTGGGCTATGGCTACACCTTC
TRBD2 | TRBJ2-6 | TRBV7-3 | once | CASSSGGPAGANVLTF | TGTGCCAGCAGCTCGGGAGGGCCGGCTGGGGCCAACGTCCTGACTTTC
- | TRBJ1-4 | TRBV19 | once | CASSIQLNEKLFF | TGTGCCAGTAGTATACAGCTTAATGAAAAACTGTTTTTT
- | TRBJ2-2 | TRBV10-3 | - | CAISELGQGEAGELFF | TGTGCCATCAGTGAGCTAGGTCAGGGTGAGGCCGGGGAGCTGTTTTTT
TRBD2 | TRBJ2-5 | TRBV19 | - | CASSGGTSGRAETQYF | TGTGCCAGTAGTGGGGGGACTAGCGGGAGGGCGGAGACCCAGTACTTC